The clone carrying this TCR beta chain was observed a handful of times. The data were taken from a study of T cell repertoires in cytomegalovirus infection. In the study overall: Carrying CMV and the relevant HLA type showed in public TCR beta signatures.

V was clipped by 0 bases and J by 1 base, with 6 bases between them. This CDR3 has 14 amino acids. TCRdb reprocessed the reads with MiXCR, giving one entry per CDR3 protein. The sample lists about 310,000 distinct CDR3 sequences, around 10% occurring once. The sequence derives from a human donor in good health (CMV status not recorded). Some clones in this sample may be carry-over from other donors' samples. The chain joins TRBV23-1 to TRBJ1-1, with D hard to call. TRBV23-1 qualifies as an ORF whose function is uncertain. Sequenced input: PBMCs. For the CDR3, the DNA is TGCGCCAGCAGTCAATCCGAACCGAACACTGAAGCTTTCTTT. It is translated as CASSQSEPNTEAFF.